This TCR beta chain was captured in a study of a mutant IDH1 vaccine in newly diagnosed glioma. As to this clone: Antigen unknown.

Here immunoSEQ multiplex PCR was the method, and the copy in TCRdb shows in-frame clones only, minus some. The sample has roughly 22,000 clones; about 80% are singletons. The ends lost 5 bases at V and 1 base at J; junction bases unmatched: 2. Germline CDR1 reads MNHEY; CDR2 reads SVGAGI. The CDR3 loop spans 14 amino acids. Noted time point: week 47, end of study. A 20-mer mutant IDH1 peptide at 300 ug was injected subcutaneously with topical imiquimod. This receptor was identified in a man aged 35-49 years with glioma. Some clones in this sample may be carry-over from other donors' samples. This specimen consisted of PBMCs, obtained from a glioma patient whose treatment included an IDH1 peptide vaccine. This chain connects TRBV6-5 to TRBJ1-5; 7 bases line up with TRBD1. The CDR3 reads CASSRGQSNQPQHF. In DNA, the CDR3 is TGTGCCAGCAGTCGGGGACAGAGCAATCAGCCCCAGCATTTT.